Presented here are 20 T cell receptor beta chains from one specimen sequenced in a study of spatial heterogeneity in lung cancer. Study findings and constraints: For expanded intratumoral alpha and beta TCRs, counts tracked tumor mutation counts.

Time point reported: sample taken at primary tumor resection. TCRdb re-analysed the 5' RACE reads in MiXCR, keeping a single row per CDR3 protein. Found here are 5,400 or so distinct CDR3 sequences, roughly a sixth of them singletons; the top ten hold about 14%. The antigens these receptors bind are not known. Sample: lung tumor tissue, taken at surgery. The receptors were gathered from a male donor with early-stage non-small cell lung cancer.

The rearrangement uses TRBV20-1 and TRBJ1-1; maybe TRBD1 (6 bases). This CDR3 is 15 amino acids long. Looked up from germline, CDR1 is DFQATT and CDR2 is SNEGSKA (reference sequence). Trimming took off 6 bases at V and 7 bases at J, with 24 bases between the two ends. The CDR3 is CSATPGGGRLNEAFF. In nucleotides, the CDR3 is TGCAGTGCGACCCCCGGGGGCGGTCGCCTTAATGAAGCTTTCTTT.

This clonotype is classed as medium-sized. The chain uses TRBV7-6 and TRBJ2-3; D is unclear. Germline-derived CDR1 and CDR2 are SGHVS and FNYEAQ. Trimming removed 1 base from V and 2 bases from J, with 10 bases in between. The CDR3 sequence is 15 residues long. This CDR3 is CASSLGALTTDTQYF. The CDR3 coding sequence is TGTGCCAGCAGCTTAGGGGCACTAACCACAGATACGCAGTATTTT.

The rearrangement links TRBV5-6 to TRBJ2-5, with D tentatively TRBD2 (5 bases). The germline V and J ends were trimmed by 2 bases and 7 bases, with 18 bases remaining between them. Looked up from germline, CDR1 is SGHDT and CDR2 is YYEEEE. The CDR3 spans 15 residues. The CDR3 sequence is CASSFRSSSQATQYF. The DNA of the CDR3 is TGTGCCAGCAGCTTTAGGTCGTCTAGCCAGGCGACCCAGTACTTC.

The CDR3 loop is CSAAGAGTVNQPQHF. CDR3 nucleotide sequence: TGCAGTGCTGCAGGGGCGGGGACTGTAAATCAGCCCCAGCATTTT. V and J are TRBV20-1 and TRBJ1-5; possible D gene TRBD1, 6 bases. Looked up from germline, CDR1 is DFQATT and CDR2 is SNEGSKA (reference sequence). Trimming took 5 bases from V and 4 from J, leaving 18 bases between them. The CDR3 has 15 residues.

This clonotype was recorded many times. The chain employs TRBV2 and TRBJ2-4; D is possibly TRBD1 or TRBD2 (5 bases each). The germline gives CDR1 SNHLY, CDR2 FYNNEI. V shed 3 bases and J shed 6 bases, with 15 bases lying between them. This CDR3 is built from 15 residues. The CDR3 protein is CASSEVSAGTNIQYF. The CDR3 nucleotides read TGTGCCAGCAGTGAGGTGTCGGCAGGGACAAACATTCAGTACTTC.

The V and J genes are TRBV12-3 or TRBV12-4 and TRBJ2-3, with 10 bases lining up with TRBD2. The CDR3 contains 18 residues. With V trimmed by 8 bases and J by 2 bases, 16 bases remained unmatched. CDR3 loop: CASRLRASGGTNTDTQYF. CDR3 sequence (DNA): TGTGCCAGCCGCCTCAGGGCTAGCGGGGGAACTAACACAGATACGCAGTATTTT.

In this sample, this clonotype turned up many times. This chain joins TRBV2 and TRBJ2-1, with 9 bases fitting TRBD2. The CDR3 is made up of 19 amino acids. From germline, CDR1 is SNHLY and CDR2 FYNNEI. The ends lost 4 bases at V and 0 bases at J; junction bases unmatched: 13. CDR3 residues: CASSGDRLAATSSYNEQFF. CDR3 bases: TGTGCCAGCAGTGGGGATAGACTAGCGGCTACCAGCTCCTACAATGAGCAGTTCTTC.

This clonotype was recorded many times. The gene calls are TRBV29-1 and TRBJ2-1; D ambiguous. Trimming took off 7 bases at V and 1 base at J, with 17 bases between the two ends. Germline CDR1 is SQVTM and CDR2 is ANQGSEA. The CDR3 covers 15 residues. The CDR3 region has the DNA TGCAGCGCCGACCTGGATCCGTATTCCTACAATGAGCAGTTCTTC. Its protein product is CSADLDPYSYNEQFF.

This clonotype was observed a few times. A much more abundant neighbour one base away suggests this may be a read error. The chain links TRBV7-2 to TRBJ2-3; possibly TRBD2 for D (5 bases). In germline, CDR1 is SGHTA, CDR2 FQGNSA. The CDR3 is 13 amino acids. The CDR3 region is CVSSLSGSDTQYF. DNA for the CDR3: TGTGTCAGCAGCTTATCGGGGTCAGATACGCAGTATTTT.

About this clonotype: One junction end disagrees with the germline gene, perhaps due to a read error. The CDR3 spells CASSPPGTANSPLHF. Here the CDR3 DNA reads TGTGCCAGCTCACCACCCGGGACAGCAAATTCGCCCCTCCACTTT. This chain connects TRBV18 to TRBJ1-6; 7 bases are shared with TRBD1. Per germline, CDR1 KGHSH and CDR2 LQKENI. The CDR3 is made up of 15 amino acids.

This sequence joins TRBV4-2 and TRBJ2-7; D possibly corresponds to TRBD2 (6 bases). With 4 bases removed from V and 2 bases from J, the gap between germline ends came to 9 bases. The germline CDR1 and CDR2 sequences are LGHNA and YNFKEQ. The CDR3 consists of 13 residues. CDR3 DNA: TGTGCCAGCAGCCCCCAGCGGGCCTACGAGCAGTACTTC. Its translation is CASSPQRAYEQYF.

This rearrangement joins TRBV7-9 to TRBJ2-7, with 8 bases fitting TRBD1. Germline V lookup: CDR1 SEHNR, CDR2 FQNEAQ (reference sequence). Trimming cost V 5 bases and J 6 bases; bases outside gene matches: 6. The CDR3 has 13 amino acids. The CDR3 sequence is CASSSTGTGEQYF. As DNA, the CDR3 is TGTGCCAGCAGCAGTACCGGGACAGGCGAGCAGTACTTC.

By sample fraction, this clonotype is medium-sized. The chain links TRBV10-3 to TRBJ2-5, with 8 bases that match TRBD2. Germline V gene data show CDR1 as ENHRY and CDR2 as SYGVKD. The CDR3 is made up of 15 amino acids. V dropped 7 bases and J dropped 5; count of bases not matched to a gene: 12. The CDR3 region is CAITRTGLAWETQYF. DNA of the CDR3: TGTGCCATCACCCGAACCGGACTAGCCTGGGAGACCCAGTACTTC.

This clonotype is deemed medium-sized. The chain has TRBV19 and TRBJ1-4; D not resolved. Germline values: CDR1 LNHDA, CDR2 SQIVND (reference sequence). V was pared by 6 bases and J by 3 bases, with 11 bases between. CDR3 length: 14 amino acids. CDR3 bases: TGTGCCAGTAGGGAGGATCGTTCTAATGAAAAACTGTTTTTT. It yields the protein CASREDRSNEKLFF.

This clonotype has more than one count but fewer than ten. The V gene is TRBV4-3, the J gene TRBJ1-4; D call uncertain. This CDR3 is 15 amino acids long. Germline values: CDR1 LGHNA, CDR2 YSLEER. Trimming shortened V by 4 bases and J by 3 bases, and 12 bases separated the two germline ends. CDR3 loop: CASSRTGLPNEKLFF. CDR3 in DNA: TGCGCCAGCAGCCGGACGGGCTTACCTAATGAAAAACTGTTTTTT.

This clonotype was detected only a few times. The V call is TRBV9, the J call TRBJ2-1; 7 positions agree with TRBD2. Per the germline V gene, CDR1 is SGDLS and CDR2 is YYNGEE. After removal of 7 bases from V and 9 bases from J, the junction contained 7 bases not matched to a gene. This CDR3 comprises 12 residues. In nucleotides, the CDR3 is TGTGCCAGCCACCTGCGGGGGTGTGAGCAGTTCTTC. This gives the protein CASHLRGCEQFF.

This clonotype is labeled medium-sized. This rearrangement joins TRBV7-9 to TRBJ2-1; TRBD2 agrees at 13 bases. The germline CDR1 and CDR2 sequences are SEHNR and FQNEAQ (reference sequence). This CDR3 contains 15 residues. Trimming removed 5 bases from V and 7 bases from J; junction bases left unmatched: 5. The CDR3 protein is CASSKLAGGLNEQFF. DNA for the CDR3: TGTGCCAGCAGCAAACTAGCGGGAGGGTTGAATGAGCAGTTCTTC.

A single count supports this clonotype. This chain joins TRBV4-1 and TRBJ2-1, with 10 bases lining up with TRBD2. The CDR3 runs to 16 residues. V was pared by 0 bases and J by 8 bases, with 7 bases of the junction left unmatched. From germline, CDR1 is MGHRA and CDR2 YSYEKL. The CDR3 protein is CASSQDGSGRVDEQFF. The CDR3 region has the DNA TGCGCCAGCAGCCAAGATGGAAGCGGGAGGGTGGATGAGCAGTTCTTC.

This clonotype is termed medium-sized. CDR3 in amino acids: CASRRDSSYNSPLHF. CDR3 DNA sequence: TGTGCCAGTAGAAGGGACAGCTCCTATAATTCACCCCTCCACTTT. The V call is TRBV19, the J call TRBJ1-6; 7 nucleotides align to TRBD1. This CDR3 is 15 amino acids long. Looked up from germline, CDR1 is LNHDA and CDR2 is SQIVND (reference sequence). V gave up 6 bases and J gave up 0 bases; unmatched junction bases: 2.

This clonotype is deemed medium-sized. V gene TRBV20-1 combines with J gene TRBJ2-1; D ambiguous. V dropped 3 bases and J dropped 9 bases, with 12 bases sitting between them. The CDR3 sequence is 12 residues long. CDR1 is DFQATT, CDR2 SNEGSKA, per germline (reference sequence). In DNA, the CDR3 is TGCAGTGCTAGTCGGGCCGGCGGTGAGCAGTTCTTC. Translating gives CSASRAGGEQFF.